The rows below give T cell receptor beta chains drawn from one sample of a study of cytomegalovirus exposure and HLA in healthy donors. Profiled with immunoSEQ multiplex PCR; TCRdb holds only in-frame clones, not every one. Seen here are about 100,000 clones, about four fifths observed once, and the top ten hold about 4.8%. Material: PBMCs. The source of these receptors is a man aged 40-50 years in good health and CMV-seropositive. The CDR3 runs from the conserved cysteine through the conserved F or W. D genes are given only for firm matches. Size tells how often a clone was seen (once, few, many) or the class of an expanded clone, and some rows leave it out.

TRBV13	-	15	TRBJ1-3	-	TGTGCCAGCAGCCGAGGAATGTTCTCTGGAAACACCATATATTTT	CASSRGMFSGNTIYF
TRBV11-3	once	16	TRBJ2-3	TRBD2	TGTGCCAGCAGCTTGAAGCGGGGGCTGAGCACAGATACGCAGTATTTT	CASSLKRGLSTDTQYF
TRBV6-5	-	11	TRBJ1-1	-	TGTGCCAGCGCTGGGAGCACTGAAGCTTTCTTT	CASAGSTEAFF
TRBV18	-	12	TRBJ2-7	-	TGTGCCAGCTCACAACAGGGCGGCGAGCAGTACTTC	CASSQQGGEQYF
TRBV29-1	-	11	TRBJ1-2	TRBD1	TGCAGCGCTCAACAGGGGAGTGACTACACCTTC	CSAQQGSDYTF
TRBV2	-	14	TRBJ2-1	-	TGTGCCAGCAGTGAACGGAGTATCTACAATGAGCAGTTCTTC	CASSERSIYNEQFF
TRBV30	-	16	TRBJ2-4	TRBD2	TGTGCCTGGACTAGCGGGAGGGGGGGGGAGTTAAACATTCAGTACTTC	CAWTSGRGGELNIQYF
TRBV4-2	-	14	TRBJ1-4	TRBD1	TGTGCCAGCAGCCAGGGACAGCATAATGAAAAACTGTTTTTT	CASSQGQHNEKLFF
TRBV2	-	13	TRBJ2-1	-	TGTGCCAGCAGTCCCTATGACTACAATGAGCAGTTCTTC	CASSPYDYNEQFF
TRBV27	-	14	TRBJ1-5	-	TGTGCCAGCAGTTCAGGGGATGTCAATCAGCCCCAGCATTTT	CASSSGDVNQPQHF
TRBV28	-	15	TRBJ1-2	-	TGTGCCAGCAGGACGCAGGCTACTAGTAACTATGGCTACACCTTC	CASRTQATSNYGYTF
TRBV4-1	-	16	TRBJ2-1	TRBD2	TGCGCCAGCAGCCAAGATCCCGCGGGAGCGGTCTATGAGCAGTTCTTC	CASSQDPAGAVYEQFF
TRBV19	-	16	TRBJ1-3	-	TGTGCCAGTAGTATCTCGGTCGGAGGCTCTGGAAACACCATATATTTT	CASSISVGGSGNTIYF
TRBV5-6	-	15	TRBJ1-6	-	TGTGCCAGCAGCTTAAGGGGCTCCTATAATTCACCCCTCCACTTT	CASSLRGSYNSPLHF
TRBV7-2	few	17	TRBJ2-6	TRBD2	TGTGCCAGCAGCTCCCGACTAGCGGGGGCTGGGGCCAACGTCCTGACTTTC	CASSSRLAGAGANVLTF
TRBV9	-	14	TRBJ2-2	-	TGTGCCAGCACCCAGGGGCGGAACACCGGGGAGCTGTTTTTT	CASTQGRNTGELFF
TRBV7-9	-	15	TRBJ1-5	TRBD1	TGTGCCAGCAGCCCACAGGGGGCTAGCAATCAGCCCCAGCATTTT	CASSPQGASNQPQHF
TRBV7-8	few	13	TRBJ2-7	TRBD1	TGTGCCAGCAGCAGGGGACAGGGAGACGAGCAGTACTTC	CASSRGQGDEQYF
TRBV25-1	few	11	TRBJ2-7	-	TGTGCCAGCAGACAAGTCCGCGAGCAGTACTTC	CASRQVREQYF
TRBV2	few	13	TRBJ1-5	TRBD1	TGTGCCAGCACCGACAGGGGAAATCAGCCCCAGCATTTT	CASTDRGNQPQHF
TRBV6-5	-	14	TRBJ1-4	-	TGTGCCAGCAGAGACAGCATTGGGAATGAAAAACTGTTTTTT	CASRDSIGNEKLFF
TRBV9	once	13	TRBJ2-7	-	TGTGCCAGCAGCCCTTCCCCTGGGGGCGAGCAGTACTTC	CASSPSPGGEQYF
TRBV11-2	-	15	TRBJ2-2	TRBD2	TGTGCCAGCAGCCCGTTGACTAGCGGGGCCGGGGAGCTGTTTTTT	CASSPLTSGAGELFF
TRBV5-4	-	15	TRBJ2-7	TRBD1	TGTGCCAGCAGCATGGGACAGCCTCCCGCCTACGAGCAGTACTTC	CASSMGQPPAYEQYF
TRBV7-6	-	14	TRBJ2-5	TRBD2	TGTGCCAGCAGCAGGCGGGAGGGCCGAGAGACCCAGTACTTC	CASSRREGRETQYF
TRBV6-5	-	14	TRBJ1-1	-	TGTGCCAGCAGTTACGAGGGACAGAACACTGAAGCTTTCTTT	CASSYEGQNTEAFF
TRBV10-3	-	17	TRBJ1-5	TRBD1	TGTGCCATCAGTGATTCAACGGGACAGGGGAACAATCAGCCCCAGCATTTT	CAISDSTGQGNNQPQHF
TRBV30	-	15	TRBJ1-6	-	TGTGCCTGGACTAGGGGGGGGCACAGTAATTCACCCCTCCACTTT	CAWTRGGHSNSPLHF
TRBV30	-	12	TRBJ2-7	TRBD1	TGTGCCGGGGACAGGGTTTCCTACGAGCAGTACTTC	CAGDRVSYEQYF
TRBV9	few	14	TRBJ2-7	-	TGTGCCAGCAGCAGGCAGGGCGGCTCCTACGAGCAGTACTTC	CASSRQGGSYEQYF
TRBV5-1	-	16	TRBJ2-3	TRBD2	TGCGCCAGCAGCCCCGGGACTAGCGGGAAGCCAGATACGCAGTATTTT	CASSPGTSGKPDTQYF
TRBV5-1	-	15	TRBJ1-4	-	TGCGCCAGCAGCTCAGAAGGTACAGGGAATGAAAAACTGTTTTTT	CASSSEGTGNEKLFF
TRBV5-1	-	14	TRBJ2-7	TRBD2	TGCGCCAGCAGCCCTAGCGGGAGGGAAACCGAGCAGTACTTC	CASSPSGRETEQYF
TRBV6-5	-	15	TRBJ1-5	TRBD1	TGTGCCAGCAGACGAACAGGGGAGTTGAATCAGCCCCAGCATTTT	CASRRTGELNQPQHF
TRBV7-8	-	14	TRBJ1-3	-	TGTGCCAGCAGCTTAGACGCAGGGATGGACACCATATATTTT	CASSLDAGMDTIYF
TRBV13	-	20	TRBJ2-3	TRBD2	TGTGCCAGCAGCGTAAACTCTCCGGGACTAGCGGGAGATTGGACAGATACGCAGTATTTT	CASSVNSPGLAGDWTDTQYF
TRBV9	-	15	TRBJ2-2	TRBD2	TGTGCCAGCAGCGACGGGACTAGAAACACCGGGGAGCTGTTTTTT	CASSDGTRNTGELFF